The 26 T cell receptor beta chains reported below all come from one sample, sequenced in a study of blood T cell repertoires in COVID-19. Libraries were prepared by immunoSEQ multiplex PCR; TCRdb keeps only in-frame clonotypes and omits some of them. The sample holds roughly 100,000 clones; about 80% are singletons and the top ten take more than 3%. Sequencing was performed on peripheral blood. The source is a woman older than 75 with active or convalescent COVID-19.

The V and J genes are TRBV6-2 or TRBV6-3 and TRBJ2-1; 7 bases agree with TRBD1. Germline V gene data show CDR1 as MNHEY and CDR2 as SVGEGT. J lost 6 bases, V lost 1 base, and 12 bases had no gene match. The CDR3 loop spans 17 amino acids. This CDR3 is CASSYWVGQGDGNEQFF. The DNA of the CDR3 is TGTGCCAGCAGTTACTGGGTTGGGCAGGGGGACGGCAATGAGCAGTTCTTC.

The V call is TRBV3-1 (or the pseudogene TRBV3-2), the J call TRBJ1-1; tentatively, D is TRBD1 (5 bases). CDR1 is LGHDT, CDR2 YNNKEL, per germline (reference sequence). The CDR3 spans 14 residues. V gave up 4 bases and J gave up 3 bases, with 12 bases separating them. The CDR3 reads CASSRDAGDTEAFF. Here the CDR3 DNA reads TGTGCCAGCAGCCGGGATGCGGGGGACACTGAAGCTTTCTTT.

The rearrangement joins TRBV2 to TRBJ1-4; D perhaps matches TRBD1 (5 bases). CDR3 length: 14 amino acids. The germline V gene encodes CDR1 SNHLY and CDR2 FYNNEI. V lost 6 bases to trimming and J lost 3 bases, with 11 bases between them. Written as DNA, the CDR3 is TGTGCCAGCAGACTGGACACCTCTAATGAAAAACTGTTTTTT. As protein: CASRLDTSNEKLFF.

The J gene is TRBJ2-5, the V gene TRBV12-3 or TRBV12-4; D perhaps matches TRBD2 (5 bases). The length of the CDR3 is 13 residues. V lost 2 bases and J lost 5, with 9 bases in between. The CDR3 DNA follows: TGTGCCAGCAGTTTACCTCCGGGGGAGACCCAGTACTTC. Amino acid sequence: CASSLPPGETQYF.

This chain uses TRBV18 with TRBJ1-1; D call uncertain. CDR1 KGHSH and CDR2 LQKENI come from the germline V gene. Trimming cost V 0 bases and J 0 bases, with 8 bases left between them. The CDR3 is 15 residues long. DNA for the CDR3: TGTGCCAGCTCACCACCTCACGGGTTGAACACTGAAGCTTTCTTT. The encoded protein is CASSPPHGLNTEAFF.

CDR3 bases: TGTGCCAGCAGCCAGGGGCGGAACTACGAGCAGTACTTC. As protein: CASSQGRNYEQYF. The genes are TRBV3-1 (or the pseudogene TRBV3-2) and TRBJ2-7; possible D gene TRBD1, 5 bases. Trimming removed 3 bases from V and 3 bases from J, with 9 bases in between. Germline assignment: CDR1 LGHDT and CDR2 YNNKEL (reference sequence). This CDR3 is built from 13 residues.

The chain is built from TRBV19 and TRBJ1-2; D may be TRBD1 (6 bases). Per germline, CDR1 LNHDA and CDR2 SQIVND (reference sequence). The V and J ends lost 5 bases and 8 bases respectively, with 15 bases between them. This CDR3 has 13 residues. The CDR3 spells CASSPYREGGYTF. The CDR3 coding sequence is TGTGCCAGTAGTCCCTACAGGGAGGGCGGCTACACCTTC.

As regards this clone: The junction shows a germline mismatch at one end, possibly a read error. The J gene is TRBJ2-1, the V gene TRBV7-7; D is possibly TRBD2 (5 bases). CDR3 length: 13 amino acids. From germline, CDR1 is SSHAT and CDR2 FNYEAQ (reference sequence). CDR3 amino acids: CASSYERVGEQFF. DNA for the CDR3: TGTGCTAGCAGCTACGAGAGGGTTGGTGAGCAGTTCTTC.

J is TRBJ1-2 and V is TRBV6-5; TRBD1 matches at 7 bases. CDR1 and CDR2 (germline): MNHEY, SVGAGI. V was clipped by 7 bases and J by 5 bases; unmatched bases: 10. The CDR3 is 14 amino acids. CDR3 DNA: TGTGCCAGCATCTTCGTTGGACAGGATTATGGCTACACCTTC. This translates into CASIFVGQDYGYTF.

This chain joins TRBV12-3 or TRBV12-4 and TRBJ1-2; the match to TRBD1 covers 7 bases. This CDR3 contains 13 residues. V dropped 7 bases and J dropped 4; count of bases not matched to a gene: 6. CDR3 nucleotide sequence: TGTGCCAGCAATGTGGACAGGACCTATGGCTACACCTTC. Protein: CASNVDRTYGYTF.

The V and J genes are TRBV21-1 and TRBJ1-3; the D call in the table, TRBD1, was not verified against the DNA. TRBV21-1 is marked as a pseudogene. There are 15 residues in the CDR3. The CDR3: CASSHLPGSGNTIYF. CDR3 bases: TGTGCCAGCAGTCACCTACCAGGGTCTGGAAACACCATATATTTT.

For the CDR3, the DNA is TGTGCCAGCTCACCCCAGGACAGCCAGGGCTACGAGCAGTACTTC. As protein: CASSPQDSQGYEQYF. The chain recombines TRBV18 with TRBJ2-7, with D possibly being TRBD1 (6 bases). With 3 bases removed from V and 3 bases from J, the gap between germline ends came to 15 bases. This CDR3 contains 15 residues. CDR1 and CDR2 (germline): KGHSH, LQKENI.

This chain links TRBV2 with TRBJ1-1; the D is unclear. This CDR3 has 14 amino acids. Germline V lookup: CDR1 SNHLY, CDR2 FYNNEI. The V gene lost 4 bases and the J gene lost 0 bases, with 9 bases spanning the gap. The CDR3 sequence is CASSVGRMNTEAFF. The CDR3 DNA is TGTGCCAGCAGTGTGGGCAGGATGAACACTGAAGCTTTCTTT.

The chain uses TRBV7-2 and TRBJ1-1; 8 positions agree with TRBD1. The CDR3 runs 14 residues. CDR1 SGHTA and CDR2 FQGNSA come from the germline V gene. Germline trimming cut 2 bases from V and 5 bases from J; bases unmatched to any gene: 4. The CDR3 DNA reads TGTGCCAGCAGCTTATGGACAGGGAGAACTGAAGCTTTCTTT. Residues: CASSLWTGRTEAFF.

This clone has only one observation. The chain couples TRBV9 to TRBJ2-7; 9 nucleotides line up with TRBD2. The CDR3 contains 15 residues. In germline, CDR1 is SGDLS, CDR2 YYNGEE. V shed 0 bases, J shed 4 bases, and the junction held 5 bases outside the gene matches. CDR3 in DNA: TGTGCCAGCAGCGTAGAGGGTAGCGGGAGTTACGAGCAGTACTTC. The encoded protein is CASSVEGSGSYEQYF.

This clone was recorded only once. V and J are TRBV27 and TRBJ2-7; 7 nucleotides align to TRBD2. This CDR3 spans 13 amino acids. In germline, CDR1 is MNHEY, CDR2 SMNVEV (reference sequence). With 10 bases clipped from V and 6 bases from J, the junction kept 12 bases outside the gene matches. CDR3 sequence: CATSPGGEGEQYF. CDR3 DNA: TGTGCCACCTCCCCGGGCGGGGAGGGCGAGCAGTACTTC.

V usage is TRBV3-1 (or the pseudogene TRBV3-2) and J usage is TRBJ1-4, with 7 nucleotides matching TRBD1. J lost 8 bases, V lost 4 bases, and 7 bases had no gene match. Germline CDR1 reads LGHDT; CDR2 reads YNNKEL (reference sequence). This CDR3 has 14 amino acids. The CDR3 reads CASSPGTEGEKLFF. The CDR3 DNA reads as TGTGCCAGCAGCCCAGGGACAGAGGGGGAAAAACTGTTTTTT.

The chain couples TRBV6-1 to TRBJ1-5, with unresolved D. The V and J ends lost 3 bases and 4 bases respectively, with 16 bases between them. This CDR3 has 16 residues. Germline V lookup: CDR1 MNHNS, CDR2 SASEGT. CDR3 region: CASSERPNRVNQPQHF. In DNA, the CDR3 is TGTGCCAGCAGTGAGCGGCCTAATCGTGTTAATCAGCCCCAGCATTTT.

This chain uses TRBV2 with TRBJ1-2; D remains ambiguous. The CDR3 has 13 residues. CDR1 and CDR2 from the germline V gene are SNHLY and FYNNEI. The ends were cut back, 1 base at V and 3 bases at J, with 6 bases in the middle. DNA of the CDR3: TGTGCCAGCAGTGAAGGGCCCCACTATGGCTACACCTTC. Translated: CASSEGPHYGYTF. The complete variable domain, with remaining parts taken from reference TRBV2 and TRBJ1-2, reads EPEVTQTPSHQVTQMGQEVILRCVPISNHLYFYWYRQILGQKVEFLVSFYNNEISEKSEIFDDQFSVERPDGSNFTLKIRSTKLEDSAMYFCASSEGPHYGYTFGSGTRLTVV.

The V call is TRBV20-1, the J call TRBJ2-7; maybe TRBD2 (5 bases). Trimming pared 3 bases from V and 2 bases from J, leaving 14 bases between. This CDR3 has 14 amino acids. Germline CDR1 DFQATT, CDR2 SNEGSKA (reference sequence). The CDR3 spells CSASWSGIPYEQYF. In DNA, the CDR3 is TGCAGTGCTAGTTGGTCGGGGATCCCCTACGAGCAGTACTTC.

For the CDR3, the DNA is TGTGCCAGCAGCTTAATAATAGGGGATCAGCCCCAGCATTTT. It yields the protein CASSLIIGDQPQHF. J is TRBJ1-5 and V is TRBV7-2; tentatively, D is TRBD1 (5 bases). The CDR3 extends over 14 amino acids. V was shortened by 2 bases and J by 5 bases, with 10 bases between the two germline ends. CDR1 and CDR2 (germline): SGHTA, FQGNSA.

The chain recombines TRBV28 with TRBJ2-7; no reliable D call. Germline V gives CDR1 MDHEN, CDR2 SYDVKM. The CDR3 runs to 14 residues. The V end was cut by 4 bases, the J end by 6 bases, with 16 bases between. This CDR3 is CASSSPLPGSEQYF. CDR3 DNA: TGTGCCAGCAGTTCCCCCCTACCCGGTAGCGAGCAGTACTTC. Full variable domain (rest looked up from reference TRBV28 and TRBJ2-7): DVKVTQSSRYLVKRTGEKVFLECVQDMDHENMFWYRQDPGLGLRLIYFSYDVKMKEKGDIPEGYSVSREKKERFSLILESASTNQTSMYLCASSSPLPGSEQYFGPGTRLTVT.

V is TRBV19 and J is TRBJ1-4; no clear D gene. Trimming removed 7 bases at V and 0 bases at J, with 9 bases between. The CDR3 is 14 residues long. Germline loops: CDR1 LNHDA, CDR2 SQIVND (reference sequence). CDR3 DNA sequence: TGTGCCAGTACAGGTAGATCAACTAATGAAAAACTGTTTTTT. It encodes CASTGRSTNEKLFF.

This chain uses TRBV6-5 with TRBJ2-7, with D maybe TRBD2 (6 bases). The germline V gene has CDR1 MNHEY and CDR2 SVGAGI. Trimming stripped 7 bases from V and 3 bases from J, with 16 bases between. There are 14 residues in the CDR3. CDR3: CASKEGSPFYEQYF. CDR3 bases: TGTGCCAGCAAGGAGGGCTCACCCTTCTACGAGCAGTACTTC.

The chain carries TRBV6-5 and TRBJ1-3, with TRBD1 identical over 8 bases. Trimming took 3 bases from V and 5 from J; bases not matched to a gene: 9. Germline V gene sequence: CDR1 MNHEY, CDR2 SVGAGI. The CDR3 sequence is 16 residues long. The CDR3 sequence is CASSYSTGGMRNTIYF. The CDR3 nucleotides are TGTGCCAGCAGTTATTCTACAGGGGGGATGAGAAACACCATATATTTT.

The gene calls are TRBV19 and TRBJ2-1; maybe TRBD2 (6 bases). From germline, CDR1 is LNHDA and CDR2 SQIVND (reference sequence). V dropped 9 bases and J dropped 1 base, with 16 bases sitting between them. This CDR3 comprises 15 residues. In DNA, the CDR3 is TGTGCCAGCGATAATAGCGGTAGGTCCTACAATGAGCAGTTCTTC. Translation gives CASDNSGRSYNEQFF.